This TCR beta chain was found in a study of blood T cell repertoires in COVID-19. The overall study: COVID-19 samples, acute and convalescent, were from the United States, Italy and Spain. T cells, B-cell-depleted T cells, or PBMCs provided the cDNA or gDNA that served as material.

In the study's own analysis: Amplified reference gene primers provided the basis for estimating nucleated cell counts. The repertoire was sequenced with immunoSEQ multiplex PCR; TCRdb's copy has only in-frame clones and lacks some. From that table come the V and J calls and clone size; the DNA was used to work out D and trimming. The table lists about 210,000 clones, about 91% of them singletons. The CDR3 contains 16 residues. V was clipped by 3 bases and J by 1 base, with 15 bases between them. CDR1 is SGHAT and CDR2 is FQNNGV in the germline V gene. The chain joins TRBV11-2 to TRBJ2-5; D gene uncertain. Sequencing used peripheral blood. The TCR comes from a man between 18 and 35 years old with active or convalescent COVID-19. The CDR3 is CASSFGDTIPQETQYF. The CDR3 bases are TGTGCCAGCAGCTTCGGAGATACTATACCCCAAGAGACCCAGTACTTC.